This T cell receptor (beta chain) emerged from a study of metastatic and nonmetastatic thyroid tumors (dated by TCRdb to 2018 to 2020). In terms of the full investigation: The researchers compared repertoires between peripheral blood samples and tumor or nodule tissue samples from patients with malignant or benign thyroid disease. General findings and caveats noted by the study authors: In both blood and tumor samples, malignant tumors were reported to have significantly higher TCR beta diversity than benign nodules.

No treatment had been received by any patient before thyroid surgery. Using T-cell receptor beta sequencing, the researchers looked back retrospectively at clinical samples from patients, gathered between about 2011 and 2019. As for this clone: Its antigen is unknown. Base qualities are not provided; no much larger clone lies one nucleotide away.

Library method: PCR. TCRdb lists the instrument as Illumina HiSeq 4000. High-throughput sequencing was used to profile the CDR3 region of the TCR beta-chain in every patient. Regarding the original processing steps: Drawing on CDR3 differences between clinicopathological groups, the researchers built a classifier meant to tell apart patients with distant-metastatic papillary thyroid cancer. The Shannon index was used to measure repertoire diversity, and the Morisita-Horn index was used to measure how similar tumor and blood repertoires were. TCRdb applied fastp at Q25 and MiXCR to the public reads, then kept only in-frame beta chains. These V and J calls are TCRdb output, not the study's own analysis. The sample includes more than 10,000 clones, with around 30% observed a single time. About 16% of the sample is held by the ten biggest clonotypes. V trim: 8 bases; J trim: 0 bases; unmatched bases: 18. The germline V gene encodes CDR1 MNHEY and CDR2 SVGEGT. The CDR3 has 18 amino acids, counting the end cysteine and phenylalanine. Only the CDR3 portion is preserved as DNA: 54 bases, with reading frame beginning at the first base.

Sequencing was done on a sample of tumor tissue. This chain is built from TRBV6-2 or TRBV6-3 and TRBJ2-7, and 8 junction bases match TRBD2. The sequence derives from a female donor with papillary thyroid cancer or a benign thyroid nodule (not recorded which). Some clones in this sample may be carry-over from other donors' samples. The nucleotides read TGTGCCAGCGCGCGTGGGGTCTTCGTCAGCGGGGGCTCCTACGAGCAGTACTTC. Its amino acids are CASARGVFVSGGSYEQYF.